This T cell receptor (beta chain) was identified in a study of regulatory T cells in long-lasting Graves disease. Regarding the study as a whole: There was favoring of TRBV28, TRBJ1-2 and TRBJ2-5 in persistent disease. Persistent cases of Graves' showed reduced TCR diversity relative to newly diagnosed patients.

Only a few counts were recorded for this clonotype. Its antigen is still unknown. CDR3 length: 14 residues. Germline values: CDR1 SGHAT, CDR2 FQNNGV. The V end was cut by 1 base, the J end by 0 bases, with 6 bases between. According to the study, TCR beta libraries were built with iRepertoire HTBI primers and CDR3-region Arm-PCR. TCRdb fed the multiplex PCR reads into MiXCR, producing one record per CDR3 protein. Of 650,000 to 700,000 distinct CDR3 sequences in the sample, around 30% are singletons; the top ten hold about two fifths. Regarding time point: persistent/refractory GD, antithyroid drugs over 5 years with positive TRAb. Extracted RNA from PBMCs served as the source of the TCR library.

Here the sequenced sample was peripheral blood mononuclear cells (PBMCs), taken when the disease was refractory, from a patient treated with antithyroid drugs. This chain uses TRBV11-2 with TRBJ2-5; no clear D. The receptor comes from a female donor with Graves disease. The CDR3 protein is CASSLVSNQETQYF. DNA for the CDR3: TGTGCCAGCAGCTTAGTGTCCAACCAAGAGACCCAGTACTTC.